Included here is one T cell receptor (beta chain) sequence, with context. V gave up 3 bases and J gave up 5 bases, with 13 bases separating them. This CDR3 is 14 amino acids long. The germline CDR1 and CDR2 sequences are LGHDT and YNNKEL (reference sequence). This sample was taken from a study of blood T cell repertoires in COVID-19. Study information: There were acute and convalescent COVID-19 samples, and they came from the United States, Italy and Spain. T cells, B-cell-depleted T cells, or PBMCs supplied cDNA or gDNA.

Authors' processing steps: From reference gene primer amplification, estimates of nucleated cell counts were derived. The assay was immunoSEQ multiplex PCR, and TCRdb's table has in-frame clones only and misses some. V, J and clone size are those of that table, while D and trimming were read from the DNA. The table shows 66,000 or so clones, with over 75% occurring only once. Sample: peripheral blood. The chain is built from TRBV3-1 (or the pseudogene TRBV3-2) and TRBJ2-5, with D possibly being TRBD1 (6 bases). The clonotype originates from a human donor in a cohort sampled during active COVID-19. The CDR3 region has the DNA TGTGCCAGCAGCCACCCACAGGGCTTTGAGACCCAGTACTTC. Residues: CASSHPQGFETQYF.